These 5 T cell receptor beta chains were all obtained from the same sample, sequenced in a study of blood T cell repertoires in COVID-19. Clones were read by immunoSEQ multiplex PCR, and TCRdb kept only the in-frame ones, dropping some. The profile shows over 90,000 clones, approximately 78% of them singletons. The sample comprised peripheral blood. These TCRs come from a man in his fifties or sixties with active or convalescent COVID-19.

There are a few counts of this clone. The rearrangement links TRBV6-2 or TRBV6-3 to TRBJ2-3, with TRBD2 matching over 10 bases. Germline V gene data show CDR1 as MNHEY and CDR2 as SVGEGT. The V segment lost 5 bases and the J segment 3 bases; nucleotides outside the gene matches: 8. This CDR3 has 16 amino acids. CDR3 in amino acids: CASSIAGGPGTDTQYF. The CDR3 nucleotides are TGTGCCAGCAGTATAGCGGGGGGACCGGGGACAGATACGCAGTATTTT.

This clone came up once. V gene TRBV19 combines with J gene TRBJ2-2; D is unresolved. The CDR3 covers 15 residues. Germline V CDR1 and CDR2: LNHDA, SQIVND (reference sequence). Trimming left V 9 bases short and J 1 base short, with 15 bases between. CDR3 residues: CASAEYLVNTGELFF. Written as DNA, the CDR3 is TGTGCCAGCGCGGAATACTTGGTGAACACCGGGGAGCTGTTTTTT.

V is TRBV10-2 and J is TRBJ2-5; D perhaps matches TRBD2 (5 bases). Trimming removed 6 bases from V and 4 bases from J, with 9 bases in between. CDR3 length: 12 residues. Germline V gene lookup returns CDR1 WSHSY and CDR2 SAAADI. CDR3 bases: TGCGCCAGCAGCGTACGGGGAGAGACCCAGTACTTC. Protein sequence: CASSVRGETQYF.

The chain is built from TRBV28 and TRBJ1-5; D uncertain. The CDR3 length is 13 residues. The V and J ends lost 6 bases and 3 bases respectively, with 9 bases between them. Germline-derived CDR1 and CDR2 are MDHEN and SYDVKM. Written as DNA, the CDR3 is TGTGCCAGCAGCTCCCCTAACAATCAGCCCCAGCATTTT. Amino acid sequence: CASSSPNNQPQHF.

The genes are TRBV12-1 and TRBJ1-3; the listed D gene, TRBD1, was not tested against the DNA. TRBV12-1 is tagged as a pseudogene. This CDR3 contains 17 residues. The CDR3 loop is CASSFPRQASSGNTIYF. The CDR3 DNA is TGTGCCAGCAGCTTCCCCCGACAGGCGAGCTCTGGAAACACCATATATTTT.